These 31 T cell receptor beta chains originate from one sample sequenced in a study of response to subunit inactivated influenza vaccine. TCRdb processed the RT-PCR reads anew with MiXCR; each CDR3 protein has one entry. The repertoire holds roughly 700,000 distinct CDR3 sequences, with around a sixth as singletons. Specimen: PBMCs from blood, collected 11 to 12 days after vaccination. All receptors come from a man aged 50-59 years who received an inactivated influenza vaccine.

The CDR3 sequence: CASSLDTISSYEQYF. The CDR3 coding sequence is TGTGCCAGCTCTTTAGACACTATCTCCTCCTACGAGCAGTACTTC. The J gene is TRBJ2-7, the V gene TRBV7-8; D uncertain. V dropped 8 bases and J dropped 0 bases, with 17 bases sitting between them. Germline CDR1 and CDR2: SGHVS and FQNEAQ. The CDR3 extends over 15 amino acids.

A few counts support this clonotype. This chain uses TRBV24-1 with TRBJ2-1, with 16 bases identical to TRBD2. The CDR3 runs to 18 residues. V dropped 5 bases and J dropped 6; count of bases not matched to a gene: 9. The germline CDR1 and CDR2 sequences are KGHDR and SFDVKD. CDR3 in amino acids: CATSVTGLAGGPVNEQFF. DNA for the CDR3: TGTGCCACCAGTGTGACGGGACTAGCGGGAGGGCCAGTCAATGAGCAGTTCTTC.

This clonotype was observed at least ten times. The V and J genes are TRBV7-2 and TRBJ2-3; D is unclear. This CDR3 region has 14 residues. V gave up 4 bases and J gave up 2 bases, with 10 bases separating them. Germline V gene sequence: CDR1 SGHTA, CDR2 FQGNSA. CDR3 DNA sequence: TGTGCCAGCAGCTACGGGTTAACCACAGATACGCAGTATTTT. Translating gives CASSYGLTTDTQYF.

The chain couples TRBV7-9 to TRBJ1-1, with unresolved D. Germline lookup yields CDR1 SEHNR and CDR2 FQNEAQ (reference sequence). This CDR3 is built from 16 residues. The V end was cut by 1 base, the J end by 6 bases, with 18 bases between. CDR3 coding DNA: TGTGCCAGCAGCTTAGTTTGGGCCACAGAGAAGTCTGAAGCTTTCTTT. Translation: CASSLVWATEKSEAFF.

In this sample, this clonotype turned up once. The DNA of the CDR3 is TGCAGCGTTGTAGGGGGCGGGGGTGAAGCTTTCTTT. This encodes CSVVGGGGEAFF. The V and J genes are TRBV29-1 and TRBJ1-1, with TRBD1 matching 7 bases. CDR3 length: 12 residues. CDR1 SQVTM and CDR2 ANQGSEA come from the germline V gene. Unmatched junction bases numbered 6, after V lost 4 bases and J lost 7 bases.

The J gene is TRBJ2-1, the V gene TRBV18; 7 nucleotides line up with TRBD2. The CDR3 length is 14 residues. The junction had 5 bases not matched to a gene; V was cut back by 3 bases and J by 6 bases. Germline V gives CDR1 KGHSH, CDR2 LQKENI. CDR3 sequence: CASSPLAGLNEQFF. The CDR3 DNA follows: TGTGCCAGCTCACCTTTAGCGGGCCTCAATGAGCAGTTCTTC.

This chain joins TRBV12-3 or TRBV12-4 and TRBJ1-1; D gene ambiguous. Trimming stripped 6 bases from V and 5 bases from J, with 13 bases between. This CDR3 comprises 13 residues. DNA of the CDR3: TGTGCCAGCAGCCTTATGGAGGAGACTGAAGCTTTCTTT. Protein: CASSLMEETEAFF.

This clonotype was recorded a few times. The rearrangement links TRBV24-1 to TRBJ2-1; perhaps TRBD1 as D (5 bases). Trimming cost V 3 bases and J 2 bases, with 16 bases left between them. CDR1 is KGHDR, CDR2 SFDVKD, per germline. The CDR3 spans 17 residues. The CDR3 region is CATSDTSGFGTYNEQFF. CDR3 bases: TGTGCCACCAGTGATACCTCAGGGTTCGGAACCTACAATGAGCAGTTCTTC.

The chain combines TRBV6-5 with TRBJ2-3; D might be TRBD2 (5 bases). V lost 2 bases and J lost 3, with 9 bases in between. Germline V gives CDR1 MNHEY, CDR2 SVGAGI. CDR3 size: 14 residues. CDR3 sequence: CASSYDGKTDTQYF. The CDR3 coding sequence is TGTGCCAGCAGTTACGACGGGAAGACAGATACGCAGTATTTT.

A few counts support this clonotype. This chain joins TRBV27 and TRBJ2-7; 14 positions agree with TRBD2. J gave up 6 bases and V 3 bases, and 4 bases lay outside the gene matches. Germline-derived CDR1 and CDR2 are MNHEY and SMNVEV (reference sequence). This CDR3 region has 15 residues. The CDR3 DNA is TGTGCCAGCAGTTTCTCCGGGACTAGCGGGGGCGAGCAGTACTTC. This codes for CASSFSGTSGGEQYF.

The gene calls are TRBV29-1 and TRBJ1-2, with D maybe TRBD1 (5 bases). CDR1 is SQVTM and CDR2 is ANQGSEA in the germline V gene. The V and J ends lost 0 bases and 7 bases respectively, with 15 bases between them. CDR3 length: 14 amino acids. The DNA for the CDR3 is TGCAGCGTTGAAGAATTCGCGACAGCCACTGGCTACACCTTC. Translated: CSVEEFATATGYTF.

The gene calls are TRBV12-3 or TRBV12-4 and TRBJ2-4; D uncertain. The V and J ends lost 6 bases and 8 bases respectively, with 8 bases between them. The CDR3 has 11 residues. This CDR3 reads CASRSMDIQYF. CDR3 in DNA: TGTGCCAGCAGGTCGATGGACATTCAGTACTTC.

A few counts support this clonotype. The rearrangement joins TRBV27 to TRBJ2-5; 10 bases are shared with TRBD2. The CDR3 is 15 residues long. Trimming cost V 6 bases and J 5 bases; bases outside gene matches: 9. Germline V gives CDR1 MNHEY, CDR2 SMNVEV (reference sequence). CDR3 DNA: TGTGCCAGCAGCTTAGGACAGGGACTAGCGGAGACCCAGTACTTC. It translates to CASSLGQGLAETQYF.

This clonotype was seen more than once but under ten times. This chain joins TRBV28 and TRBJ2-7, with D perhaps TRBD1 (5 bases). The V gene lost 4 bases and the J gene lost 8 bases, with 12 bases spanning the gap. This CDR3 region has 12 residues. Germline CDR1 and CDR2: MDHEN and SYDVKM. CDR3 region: CASSSQGMKQYF. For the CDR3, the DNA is TGTGCCAGCAGTTCCCAGGGTATGAAGCAGTACTTC.

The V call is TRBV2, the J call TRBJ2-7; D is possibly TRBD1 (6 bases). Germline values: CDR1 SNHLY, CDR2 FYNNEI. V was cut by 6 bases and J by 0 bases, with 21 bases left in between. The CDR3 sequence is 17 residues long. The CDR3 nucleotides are TGTGCCAGCAGCCGGGACACAATCATGCTACGCTCCTACGAGCAGTACTTC. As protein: CASSRDTIMLRSYEQYF.

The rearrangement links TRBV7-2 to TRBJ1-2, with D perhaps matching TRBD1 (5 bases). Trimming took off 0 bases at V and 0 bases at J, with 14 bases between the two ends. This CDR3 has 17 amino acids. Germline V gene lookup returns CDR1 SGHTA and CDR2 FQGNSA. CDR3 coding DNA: TGTGCCAGCAGCTTAGCTTTAGGGGCACCAGCTAACTATGGCTACACCTTC. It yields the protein CASSLALGAPANYGYTF.

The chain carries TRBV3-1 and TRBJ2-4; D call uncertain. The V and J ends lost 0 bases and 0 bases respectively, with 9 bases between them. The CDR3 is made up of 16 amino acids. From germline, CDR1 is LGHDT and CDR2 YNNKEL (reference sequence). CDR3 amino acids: CASSQEGILAKNIQYF. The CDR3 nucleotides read TGTGCCAGCAGCCAAGAGGGAATTCTAGCCAAAAACATTCAGTACTTC.

The CDR3 is CASSQAGRVAEAFF. CDR3 in DNA: TGTGCCAGCAGCCAAGCGGGAAGGGTGGCTGAAGCTTTCTTT. V gene TRBV4-2 combines with J gene TRBJ1-1; D remains unclear. The CDR3 contains 14 residues. Germline V gives CDR1 LGHNA, CDR2 YNFKEQ. Trimming removed 1 base at V and 6 bases at J, with 12 bases between.

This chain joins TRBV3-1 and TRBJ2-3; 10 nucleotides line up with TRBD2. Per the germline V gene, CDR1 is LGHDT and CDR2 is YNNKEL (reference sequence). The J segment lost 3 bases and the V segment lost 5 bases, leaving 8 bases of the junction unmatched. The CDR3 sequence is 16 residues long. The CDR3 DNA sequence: TGTGCCAGCAGCTGGGGCCTAGCGGGAGAGACAGATACGCAGTATTTT. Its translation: CASSWGLAGETDTQYF.

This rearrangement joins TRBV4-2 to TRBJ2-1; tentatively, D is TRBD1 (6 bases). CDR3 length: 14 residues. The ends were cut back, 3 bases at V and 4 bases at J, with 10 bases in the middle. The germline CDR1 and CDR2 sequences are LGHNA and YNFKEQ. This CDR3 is CASSQRTEYNEQFF. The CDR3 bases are TGTGCCAGCAGCCAGAGGACAGAGTACAATGAGCAGTTCTTC.

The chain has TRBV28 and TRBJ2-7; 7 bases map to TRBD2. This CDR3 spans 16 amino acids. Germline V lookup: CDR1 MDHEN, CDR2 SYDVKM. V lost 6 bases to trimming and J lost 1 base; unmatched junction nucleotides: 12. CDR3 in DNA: TGTGCCAGCAGGGGGGGGGGACGTATAGCGTCCTACGAGCAGTACTTC. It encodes CASRGGGRIASYEQYF.

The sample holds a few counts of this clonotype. The chain's CDR3 is CASSLGLGGAFF. CDR3 nucleotide sequence: TGTGCCAGCAGCTTAGGTCTTGGGGGGGCTTTCTTT. This chain uses TRBV7-2 with TRBJ1-1; possible D gene TRBD1, 5 bases. Germline CDR1 reads SGHTA; CDR2 reads FQGNSA. Trimming shortened V by 1 base and J by 11 bases, and 11 bases separated the two germline ends. This CDR3 contains 12 residues.

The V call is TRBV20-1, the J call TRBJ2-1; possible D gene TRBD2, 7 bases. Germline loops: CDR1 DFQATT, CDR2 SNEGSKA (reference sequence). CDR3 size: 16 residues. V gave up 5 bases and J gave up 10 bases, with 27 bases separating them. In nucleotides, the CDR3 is TGCAGTGCTGGGACTACCGTTTGGGGGCGGGTGGGAGAGCAGTTCTTC. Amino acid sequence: CSAGTTVWGRVGEQFF.

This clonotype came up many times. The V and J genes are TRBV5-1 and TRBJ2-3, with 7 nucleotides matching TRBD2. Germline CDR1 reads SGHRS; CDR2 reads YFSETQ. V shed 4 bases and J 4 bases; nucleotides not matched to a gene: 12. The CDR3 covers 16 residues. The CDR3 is CASSPVGGRSADTQYF. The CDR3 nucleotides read TGCGCCAGCAGCCCGGTTGGCGGGAGAAGTGCAGATACGCAGTATTTT.

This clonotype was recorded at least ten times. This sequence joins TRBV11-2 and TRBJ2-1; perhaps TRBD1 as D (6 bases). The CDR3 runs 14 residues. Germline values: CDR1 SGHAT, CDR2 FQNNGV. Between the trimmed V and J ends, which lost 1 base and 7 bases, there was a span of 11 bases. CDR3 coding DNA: TGTGCCAGCAGCTTAGTAGGCAGGGGAAATGAGCAGTTCTTC. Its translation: CASSLVGRGNEQFF.

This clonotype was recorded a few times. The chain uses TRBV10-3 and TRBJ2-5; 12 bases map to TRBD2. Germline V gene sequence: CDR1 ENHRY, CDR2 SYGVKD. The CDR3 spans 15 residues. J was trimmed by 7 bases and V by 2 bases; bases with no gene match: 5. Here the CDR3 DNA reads TGTGCCATCAGTGAGGCTAGCGGGAGGGCCTTGACCCAGTACTTC. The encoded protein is CAISEASGRALTQYF.

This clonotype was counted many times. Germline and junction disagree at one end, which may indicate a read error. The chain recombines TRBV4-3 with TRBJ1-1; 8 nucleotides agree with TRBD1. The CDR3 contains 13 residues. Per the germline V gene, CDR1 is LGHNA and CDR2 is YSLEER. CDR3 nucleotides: TGTGCCAGCAGCCAAGACAGGGGCACTGAAGCTTTCTTT. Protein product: CASSQDRGTEAFF.

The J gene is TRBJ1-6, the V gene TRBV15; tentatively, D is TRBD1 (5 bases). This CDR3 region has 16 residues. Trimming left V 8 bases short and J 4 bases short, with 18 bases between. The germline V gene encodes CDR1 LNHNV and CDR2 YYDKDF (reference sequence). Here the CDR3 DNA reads TGTGCCACCGGCGGCGATTGGCGGGGGTATAATTCACCCCTCCACTTT. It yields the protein CATGGDWRGYNSPLHF.

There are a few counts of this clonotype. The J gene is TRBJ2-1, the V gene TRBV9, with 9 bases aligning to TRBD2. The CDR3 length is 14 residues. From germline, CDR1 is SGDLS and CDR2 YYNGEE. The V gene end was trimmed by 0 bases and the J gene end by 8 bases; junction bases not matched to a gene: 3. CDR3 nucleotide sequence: TGTGCCAGCAGCGTAGTTGGGACTAGCTATGAGCAGTTCTTC. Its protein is CASSVVGTSYEQFF. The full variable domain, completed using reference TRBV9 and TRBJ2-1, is DSGVTQTPKHLITATGQRVTLRCSPRSGDLSVYWYQQSLDQGLQFLIQYYNGEERAKGNILERFSAQQFPDLHSELNLSSLELGDSALYFCASSVVGTSYEQFFGPGTRLTVL.

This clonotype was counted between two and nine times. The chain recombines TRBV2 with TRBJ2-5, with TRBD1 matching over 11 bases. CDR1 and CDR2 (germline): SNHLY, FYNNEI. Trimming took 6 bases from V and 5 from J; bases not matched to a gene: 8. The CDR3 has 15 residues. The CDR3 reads CASRAGQGAFETQYF. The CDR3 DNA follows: TGTGCCAGCAGAGCCGGACAGGGGGCCTTCGAGACCCAGTACTTC.

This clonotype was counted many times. The CDR3 is CASSLSSGNTIYF. CDR3 sequence (DNA): TGTGCCAGCAGTTTGAGCTCTGGAAACACCATATATTTT. This rearrangement joins TRBV12-3 or TRBV12-4 to TRBJ1-3, with D unclear. The CDR3 covers 13 residues. The ends were cut back, 3 bases at V and 0 bases at J, with 3 bases in the middle.